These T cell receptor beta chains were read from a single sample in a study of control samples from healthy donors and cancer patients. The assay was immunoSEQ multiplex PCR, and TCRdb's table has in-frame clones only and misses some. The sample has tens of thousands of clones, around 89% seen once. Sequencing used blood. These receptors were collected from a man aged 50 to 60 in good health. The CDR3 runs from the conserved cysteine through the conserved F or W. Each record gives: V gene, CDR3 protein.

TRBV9 CASSVGLAGVNEQFF
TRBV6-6 CASRRDTNTGELFF
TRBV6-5 CASSSRGQGGNYGYTF
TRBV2 CASVRDTGTYEQYF
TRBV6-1 CASSEGWTGLNYGYTF
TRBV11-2 CASSLGLLDTQYF
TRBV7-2 CASSLALLDIQYF
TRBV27 CASSLARDNEQFF
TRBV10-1 CASSESGTGGTEAFF
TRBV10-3 CAISDGSGWQPQHF
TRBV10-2 CASSDGGWDSPLHF
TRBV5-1 CASSLWGSGQGKNEQFF
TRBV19 CASRRDSRSGANVLTF
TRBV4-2 CASNSGQGEEAEAFF
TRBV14 CASSQRTGGTDTQYF
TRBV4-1 CASSQQGGREAFF
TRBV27 CASSLSTGSTYGYTF
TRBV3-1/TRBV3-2 CASSPARQGGRVNEQFF
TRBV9 CASSVSSGGVADTQYF
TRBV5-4 CASRVYNEQFF
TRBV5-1 CASSLDPRRGHLYFSSYNEQFF
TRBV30 CAWSVSGFGEQYF
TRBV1 CTSSQDRGGAAFF
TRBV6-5 CASSYSSGGMGEQYF
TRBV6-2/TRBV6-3 CASSSGREIIYEQYF
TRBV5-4 CASSLGGTVSGNTIYF
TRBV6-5 CASRLTSGAYNEQFF
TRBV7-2 CASSLLGSSSGANVLTF
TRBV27 CASSLSTRGATEAFF
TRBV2 CASSEDRGADEQFF
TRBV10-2 CASSERYSNQPQHF
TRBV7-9 CASSLAGGTGNEQFF
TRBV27 CPGNLPNEQFF
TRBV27 CASSGEGGLRTDTQYF
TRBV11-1 CASRSGGKESPLHF
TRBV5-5 CASSSGDNYGYTF
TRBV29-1 CSVPGGNTGELFF
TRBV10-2 CASSLQTGIATEAFF
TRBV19 CASSPTPHLFGELFF
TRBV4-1 CASSLLTGNNLSPLHF
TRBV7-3 CASSLTGTGEQFF
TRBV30 CAWSADSALEKLFF
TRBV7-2 CASSPDRWYGYTF
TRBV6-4 CASSDSKRTAYEQYF
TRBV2 CASRGQGYFNEQFF
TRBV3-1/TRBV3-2 CASSHGSQDTGELFF
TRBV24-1 CATSEAGTGELNEQYF
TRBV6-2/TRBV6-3 CASSGRGGGEAFF
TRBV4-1 CASSQVAGHSNQPQHF
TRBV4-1 CASSQGTGYEQYF
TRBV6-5 CASRRKGLDGYTF
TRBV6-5 CASTLSWGSYGYTF
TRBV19 CASSIGFQDYEQYF
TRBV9 CASSVGRGPYNEQFF
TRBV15 CATSGRHSRPDEQYF
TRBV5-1 CASTSSGQGNTEAFF
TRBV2 CASSELSGGALNEQFF
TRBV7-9 CASSRQGPLGNEQFF
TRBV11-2 CASSSWTGVGYNEQFF